These 5 T cell receptor beta chains originate from one sample sequenced in a study of blood T cell repertoires in COVID-19. TCRdb's table, derived via immunoSEQ multiplex PCR, lists solely in-frame clones and lacks some. The table has approximately 12,000 clones, around 73% seen once. Specimen: peripheral blood. All receptors come from a human donor in a cohort sampled during active COVID-19.

This clone was observed a handful of times. V and J are TRBV7-9 and TRBJ1-6; 7 bases map to TRBD1. The germline V gene has CDR1 SEHNR and CDR2 FQNEAQ (reference sequence). The CDR3 is 14 residues long. J lost 4 bases, V lost 4 bases, and 1 base had no gene match. CDR3 in DNA: TGTGCCAGCAGCTGGGACAGTTATAATTCACCCCTCCACTTT. This codes for CASSWDSYNSPLHF.

This clone was detected only once. The V gene is TRBV24-1, the J gene TRBJ1-1; no clear D gene. Germline V gives CDR1 KGHDR, CDR2 SFDVKD. The CDR3 is made up of 15 amino acids. Trimming pared 4 bases from V and 1 base from J, leaving 12 bases between. CDR3 in DNA: TGTGCCACCAGTGAAATTATCCCAGAGAACACTGAAGCTTTCTTT. This gives the protein CATSEIIPENTEAFF.

The CDR3 sequence is CASSLSTSGNEQFF. The DNA for the CDR3 is TGTGCCAGCAGCTTAAGCACTAGCGGCAATGAGCAGTTCTTC. The rearrangement uses TRBV7-3 and TRBJ2-1, with 8 bases aligning to TRBD2. The CDR3 extends over 14 amino acids. Trimming removed 1 base from V and 6 bases from J; junction bases left unmatched: 2. The V gene's germline CDR1 is SGHTA and CDR2 FQGTGA.

This clone has only a few counts. The V and J genes are TRBV7-9 and TRBJ2-2, with 14 nucleotides matching TRBD2. This CDR3 spans 17 amino acids. Trimming removed 4 bases from V and 7 bases from J; junction bases left unmatched: 8. Germline lookup yields CDR1 SEHNR and CDR2 FQNEAQ (reference sequence). The DNA of the CDR3 is TGTGCCAGCAGCTCCCGACTAGCGGGAGGGCCCGGCGGGGAGCTGTTTTTT. It yields the protein CASSSRLAGGPGGELFF. Combining the CDR3 with reference TRBV7-9 and TRBJ2-2 gives the whole variable domain DTGVSQNPRHKITKRGQNVTFRCDPISEHNRLYWYRQTLGQGPEFLTYFQNEAQLEKSRLLSDRFSAERPKGSFSTLEIQRTEQGDSAMYLCASSSRLAGGPGGELFFGEGSRLTVL.

This chain links TRBV5-5 with TRBJ1-1; D remains unclear. Germline-derived CDR1 and CDR2 are SGHKS and YYEKEE (reference sequence). Trimming left V 4 bases short and J 3 bases short, with 10 bases between. The CDR3 length is 13 residues. The CDR3 region has the DNA TGTGCCAGCAGCCGCGACACGTACACTGAAGCTTTCTTT. Its translation is CASSRDTYTEAFF.